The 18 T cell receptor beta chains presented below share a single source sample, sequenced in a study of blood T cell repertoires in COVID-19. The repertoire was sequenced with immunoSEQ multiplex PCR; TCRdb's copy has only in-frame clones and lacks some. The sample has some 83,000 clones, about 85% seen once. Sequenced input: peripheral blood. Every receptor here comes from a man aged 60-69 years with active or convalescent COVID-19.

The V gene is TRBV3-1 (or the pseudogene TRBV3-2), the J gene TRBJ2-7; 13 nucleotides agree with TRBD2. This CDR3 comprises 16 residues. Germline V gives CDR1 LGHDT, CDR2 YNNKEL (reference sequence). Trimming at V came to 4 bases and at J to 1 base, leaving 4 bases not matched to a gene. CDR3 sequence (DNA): TGTGCCAGCAGCCCCGGACTAGCGGGGGCATCCTACGAGCAGTACTTC. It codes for CASSPGLAGASYEQYF.

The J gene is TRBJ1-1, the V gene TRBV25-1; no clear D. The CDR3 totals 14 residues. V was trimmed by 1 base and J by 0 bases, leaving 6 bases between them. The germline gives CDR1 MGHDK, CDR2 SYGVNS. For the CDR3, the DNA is TGTGCCAGCAGTGAATCACAAATGAACACTGAAGCTTTCTTT. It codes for CASSESQMNTEAFF.

Written as DNA, the CDR3 is TGTGCCAGCAGTTTACAGCAACACACTGAAGCTTTCTTT. This sequence encodes CASSLQQHTEAFF. The chain employs TRBV6-5 and TRBJ1-1; no clear D. Trimming removed 4 bases from V and 3 bases from J, with 9 bases in between. This CDR3 comprises 13 residues. CDR1 MNHEY and CDR2 SVGAGI come from the germline V gene.

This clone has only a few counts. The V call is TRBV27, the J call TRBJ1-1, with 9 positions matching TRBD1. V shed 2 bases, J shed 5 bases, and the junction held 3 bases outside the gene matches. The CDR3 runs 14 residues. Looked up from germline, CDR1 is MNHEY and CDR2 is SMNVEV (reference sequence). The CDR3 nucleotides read TGTGCCAGCAGTTTACGGACAGGGGTTACTGAAGCTTTCTTT. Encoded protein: CASSLRTGVTEAFF.

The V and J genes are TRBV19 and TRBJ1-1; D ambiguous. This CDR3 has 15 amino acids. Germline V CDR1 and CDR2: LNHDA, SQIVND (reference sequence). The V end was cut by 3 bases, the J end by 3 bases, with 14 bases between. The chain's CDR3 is CASSIDEAVDTEAFF. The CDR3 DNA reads TGTGCCAGTAGTATCGACGAGGCAGTGGACACTGAAGCTTTCTTT. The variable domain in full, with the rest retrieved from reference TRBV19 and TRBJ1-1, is DGGITQSPKYLFRKEGQNVTLSCEQNLNHDAMYWYRQDPGQGLRLIYYSQIVNDFQKGDIAEGYSVSREKKESFPLTVTSAQKNPTAFYLCASSIDEAVDTEAFFGQGTRLTVV.

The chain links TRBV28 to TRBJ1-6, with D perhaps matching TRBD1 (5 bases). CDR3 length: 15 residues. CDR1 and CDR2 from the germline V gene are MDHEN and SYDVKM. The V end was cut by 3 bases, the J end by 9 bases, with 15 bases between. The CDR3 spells CASSFPGVDGSPLHF. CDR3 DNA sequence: TGTGCCAGCAGTTTTCCGGGGGTGGATGGTTCACCCCTCCACTTT. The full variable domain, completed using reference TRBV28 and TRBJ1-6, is DVKVTQSSRYLVKRTGEKVFLECVQDMDHENMFWYRQDPGLGLRLIYFSYDVKMKEKGDIPEGYSVSREKKERFSLILESASTNQTSMYLCASSFPGVDGSPLHFGNGTRLTVT.

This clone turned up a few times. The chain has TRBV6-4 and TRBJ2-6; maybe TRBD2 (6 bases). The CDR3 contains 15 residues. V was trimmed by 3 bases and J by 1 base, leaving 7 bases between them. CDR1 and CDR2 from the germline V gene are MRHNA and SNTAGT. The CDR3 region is CASSESGSGANVLTF. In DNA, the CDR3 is TGTGCCAGCAGTGAAAGCGGGTCTGGGGCCAACGTCCTGACTTTC.

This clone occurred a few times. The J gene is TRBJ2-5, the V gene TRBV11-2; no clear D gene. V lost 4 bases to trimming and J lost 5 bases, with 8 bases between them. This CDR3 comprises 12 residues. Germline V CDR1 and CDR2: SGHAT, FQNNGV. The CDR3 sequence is CASSSRRETQYF. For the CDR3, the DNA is TGTGCCAGCAGCTCCCGCAGGGAGACCCAGTACTTC.

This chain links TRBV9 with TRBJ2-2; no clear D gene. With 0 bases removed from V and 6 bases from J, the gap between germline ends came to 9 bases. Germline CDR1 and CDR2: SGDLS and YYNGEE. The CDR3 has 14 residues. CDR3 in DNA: TGTGCCAGCAGCGTAGCTTGGCGGTCCGGGGAGCTGTTTTTT. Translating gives CASSVAWRSGELFF.

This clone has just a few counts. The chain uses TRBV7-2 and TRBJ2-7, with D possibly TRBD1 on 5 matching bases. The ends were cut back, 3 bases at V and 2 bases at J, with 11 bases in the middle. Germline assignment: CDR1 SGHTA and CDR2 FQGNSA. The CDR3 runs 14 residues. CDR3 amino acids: CASSFGPGPYEQYF. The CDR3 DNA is TGTGCCAGCAGCTTCGGTCCAGGGCCCTACGAGCAGTACTTC.

In DNA form, the CDR3 reads TGTGCCAGCTCATCCGGACTAGCGGGGGGGCCTGTCGAGCAGTACTTC. This codes for CASSSGLAGGPVEQYF. This sequence joins TRBV18 and TRBJ2-7; 15 positions match TRBD2. V lost 5 bases to trimming and J lost 6 bases; unmatched junction nucleotides: 8. Germline CDR1 reads KGHSH; CDR2 reads LQKENI. CDR3 size: 16 residues.

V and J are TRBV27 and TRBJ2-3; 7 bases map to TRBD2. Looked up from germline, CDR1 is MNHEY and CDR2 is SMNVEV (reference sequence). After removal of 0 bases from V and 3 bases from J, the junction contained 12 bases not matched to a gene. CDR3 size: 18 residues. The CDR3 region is CASSLSGGSWIGTDTQYF. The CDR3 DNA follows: TGTGCCAGCAGTTTATCGGGAGGGAGTTGGATCGGGACAGATACGCAGTATTTT.

In DNA, the CDR3 is TGTGCCAGCAGCGTAGAGGCTAGCGGGTTCTCCGAGCAGTACTTC. Translating gives CASSVEASGFSEQYF. The chain recombines TRBV9 with TRBJ2-7, with TRBD2 identical over 8 bases. V was pared by 0 bases and J by 6 bases, with 8 bases of the junction left unmatched. Germline lookup yields CDR1 SGDLS and CDR2 YYNGEE. This CDR3 contains 15 residues.

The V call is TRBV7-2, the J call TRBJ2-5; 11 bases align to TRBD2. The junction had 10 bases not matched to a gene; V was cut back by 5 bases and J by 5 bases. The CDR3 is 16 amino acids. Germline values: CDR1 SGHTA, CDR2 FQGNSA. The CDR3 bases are TGTGCCAGCAGCCTTAGCGGGGGGGGACGTAGGGAGACCCAGTACTTC. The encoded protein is CASSLSGGGRRETQYF.

CDR3 sequence reads: CASSYSTPGSDGYTF. The CDR3 bases are TGTGCCAGCAGTTACTCGACACCAGGATCAGATGGCTACACCTTC. The V gene is TRBV6-5, the J gene TRBJ1-2, with no clear D. Germline CDR1 MNHEY, CDR2 SVGAGI. CDR3 size: 15 residues. The germline V and J ends were trimmed by 0 bases and 6 bases, with 14 bases remaining between them.

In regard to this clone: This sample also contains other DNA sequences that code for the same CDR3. The CDR3 loop is CASSLDRGPSGNTIYF. The DNA of the CDR3 is TGTGCCAGCAGCTTGGACAGGGGTCCCTCTGGAAACACCATATATTTT. This chain links TRBV5-6 with TRBJ1-3; 7 bases are a match to TRBD1. Germline V lookup: CDR1 SGHDT, CDR2 YYEEEE. V lost 0 bases, J lost 0 bases, and 3 bases stayed unmatched. CDR3 length: 16 amino acids.

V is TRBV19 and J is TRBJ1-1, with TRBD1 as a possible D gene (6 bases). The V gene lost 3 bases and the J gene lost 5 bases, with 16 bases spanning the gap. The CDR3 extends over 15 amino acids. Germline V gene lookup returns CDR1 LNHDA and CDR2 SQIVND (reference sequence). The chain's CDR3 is CASSIRLGGGTEAFF. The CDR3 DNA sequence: TGTGCCAGTAGTATTCGGCTAGGGGGTGGTACTGAAGCTTTCTTT. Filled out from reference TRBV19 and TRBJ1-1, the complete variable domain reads DGGITQSPKYLFRKEGQNVTLSCEQNLNHDAMYWYRQDPGQGLRLIYYSQIVNDFQKGDIAEGYSVSREKKESFPLTVTSAQKNPTAFYLCASSIRLGGGTEAFFGQGTRLTVV.

The CDR3 nucleotides read TGTGCCAGTATGACAGGGCAAAATGAAAAACTGTTTTTT. Protein: CASMTGQNEKLFF. The V gene is TRBV6-6, the J gene TRBJ1-4; 7 nucleotides line up with TRBD1. Germline V gene sequence: CDR1 MNHNY, CDR2 SVGAGI (reference sequence). The length of the CDR3 is 13 residues. The ends lost 9 bases at V and 5 bases at J; junction bases unmatched: 6.